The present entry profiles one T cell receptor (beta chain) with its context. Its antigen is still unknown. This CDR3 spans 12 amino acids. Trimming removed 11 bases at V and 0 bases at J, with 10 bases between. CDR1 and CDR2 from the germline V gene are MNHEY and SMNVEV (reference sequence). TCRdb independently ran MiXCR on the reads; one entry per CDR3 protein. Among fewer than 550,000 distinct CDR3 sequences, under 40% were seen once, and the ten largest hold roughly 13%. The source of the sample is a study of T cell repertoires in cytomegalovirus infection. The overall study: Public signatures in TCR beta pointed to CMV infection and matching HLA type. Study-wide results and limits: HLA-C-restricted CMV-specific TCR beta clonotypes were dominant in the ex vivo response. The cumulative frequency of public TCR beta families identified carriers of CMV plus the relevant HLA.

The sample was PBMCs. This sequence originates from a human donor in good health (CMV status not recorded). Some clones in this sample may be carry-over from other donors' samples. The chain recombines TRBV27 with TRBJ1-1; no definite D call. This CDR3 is CAVGNLNTEAFF. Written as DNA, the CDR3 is TGTGCCGTCGGCAACCTGAACACTGAAGCTTTCTTT.